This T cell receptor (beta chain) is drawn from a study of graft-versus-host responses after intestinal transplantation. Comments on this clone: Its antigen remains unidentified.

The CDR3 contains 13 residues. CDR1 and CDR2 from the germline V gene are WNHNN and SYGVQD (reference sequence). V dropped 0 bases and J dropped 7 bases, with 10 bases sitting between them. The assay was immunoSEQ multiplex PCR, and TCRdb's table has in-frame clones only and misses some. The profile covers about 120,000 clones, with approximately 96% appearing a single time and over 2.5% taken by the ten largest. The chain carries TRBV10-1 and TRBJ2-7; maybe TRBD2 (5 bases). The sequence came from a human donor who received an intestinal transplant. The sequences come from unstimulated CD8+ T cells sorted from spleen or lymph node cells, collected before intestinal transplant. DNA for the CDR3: TGCGCCAGCAGTGAGTCGGAGGTCCTGGAGCAGTACTTC. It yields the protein CASSESEVLEQYF.